This T cell receptor (beta chain) appears in the sequencing data of a study of identical twins. Looked up from germline, CDR1 is MNHEY and CDR2 is SVGAGI. Trimming removed 4 bases from V and 4 bases from J; junction bases left unmatched: 8. This CDR3 is 17 amino acids long. Each CDR3 protein is one row after TCRdb ran MiXCR on the 5' RACE reads. Among 500,000 to 650,000 distinct CDR3 sequences listed, 7% to 7.5% were seen once. These data are also associated with another study on yellow fever vaccine responses in identical twins.

The chain joins TRBV6-5 to TRBJ2-5; 14 bases map to TRBD2. The receptor comes from a woman in her late teens or twenties in good health. Sequencing was carried out using PBMCs. The CDR3 nucleotides read TGTGCCAGCAGTTCCGAAGGACTAGCGGGAGGTCGAGAGACCCAGTACTTC. This sequence encodes CASSSEGLAGGRETQYF.